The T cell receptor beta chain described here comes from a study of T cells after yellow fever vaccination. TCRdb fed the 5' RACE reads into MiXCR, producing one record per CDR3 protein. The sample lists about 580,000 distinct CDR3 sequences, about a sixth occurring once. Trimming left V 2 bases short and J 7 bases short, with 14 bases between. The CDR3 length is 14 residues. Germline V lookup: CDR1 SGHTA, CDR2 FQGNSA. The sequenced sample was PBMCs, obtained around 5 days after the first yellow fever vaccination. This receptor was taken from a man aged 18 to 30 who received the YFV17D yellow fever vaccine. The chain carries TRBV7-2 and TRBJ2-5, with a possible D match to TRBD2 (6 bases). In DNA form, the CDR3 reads TGTGCCAGCAGCTTACGCGGTGGGCGGGGGACCCAGTACTTC. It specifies CASSLRGGRGTQYF. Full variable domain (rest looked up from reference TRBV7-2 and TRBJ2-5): GAGVSQSPSNKVTEKGKDVELRCDPISGHTALYWYRQSLGQGLEFLIYFQGNSAPDKSGLPSDRFSAERTGGSVSTLTIQRTQQEDSAVYLCASSLRGGRGTQYFGPGTRLLVL.